The TCR beta chain under discussion was sequenced for a study of T cells in Graves' hyperthyroidism and ophthalmopathy. Regarding the study as a whole: Most thyroid-expanded clonotypes above 0.001 were also found in blood.

TCR beta CDR3 regions were amplified from RNA. HTBI primers were employed in a first-round RT-PCR of the TCR CDR3. TCRdb ran MiXCR on the multiplex PCR reads and lists one entry per CDR3 protein. The sample shows about 640,000 distinct CDR3 sequences, around 15% of them seen only once. With respect to this clonotype: Antigen: not known.

The origin of this receptor is a woman between 50 and 59 years old with Graves' ophthalmopathy. Sequenced input: blood.

The CDR3 bases are TGTGCCAGTAGTATTAAACCTTGGACAGGGACCTTCTCTGGGGCCAACGTCCTGACTTTC. Residues: CASSIKPWTGTFSGANVLTF. The chain uses TRBV19 and TRBJ2-6; 8 nucleotides agree with TRBD1. The V gene end was trimmed by 3 bases and the J gene end by 0 bases; junction bases not matched to a gene: 13. The CDR3 has 20 residues. Germline V gives CDR1 LNHDA, CDR2 SQIVND (reference sequence).